Presented here are 26 T cell receptor beta chains from one specimen sequenced in a study of a mutant IDH1 vaccine in newly diagnosed glioma. Produced via immunoSEQ multiplex PCR; TCRdb's table is partial and in-frame only. Of 70,000 or so clones detected, around four fifths appear once; the ten largest clones hold over 4%. The sample's time point: baseline, week 1 (first vaccination visit). Treatment defined: pre-vaccination baseline after standard-of-care therapy. Sample: peripheral blood mononuclear cells (PBMCs), taken from a glioma patient treated with radiotherapy, temozolomide or both. These receptors were taken from a woman between 18 and 30 years old with glioma. Some clones in this sample may be carry-over from other donors' samples.

Only a few counts were recorded for this clone. J is TRBJ1-1 and V is TRBV2; D gene unclear. Germline assignment: CDR1 SNHLY and CDR2 FYNNEI. V was shortened by 2 bases and J by 1 base, with 5 bases between the two germline ends. This CDR3 comprises 13 residues. The DNA of the CDR3 is TGTGCCAGCAGTGAATACTGGAACACTGAAGCTTTCTTT. It encodes CASSEYWNTEAFF.

This clone was picked up a small number of times. The chain couples TRBV7-3 to TRBJ1-1; D call uncertain. The CDR3 sequence is 14 residues long. The ends were cut back, 5 bases at V and 4 bases at J, with 14 bases in the middle. Germline V lookup: CDR1 SGHTA, CDR2 FQGTGA. DNA of the CDR3: TGTGCCAGCAGCCCAAGCCACGGCCTCACTGAAGCTTTCTTT. Amino acid sequence: CASSPSHGLTEAFF.

The V and J genes are TRBV2 and TRBJ1-2; the match to TRBD1 covers 10 bases. Germline CDR1 reads SNHLY; CDR2 reads FYNNEI. J was trimmed by 6 bases and V by 8 bases; bases with no gene match: 6. The CDR3 extends over 13 amino acids. CDR3 sequence reads: CASQDRGRNGYTF. The DNA of the CDR3 is TGTGCCAGCCAAGACAGGGGGCGGAATGGCTACACCTTC.

The chain combines TRBV18 with TRBJ1-1; D unclear. The ends were cut back, 3 bases at V and 2 bases at J, with 13 bases in the middle. The CDR3 spans 15 residues. Germline-derived CDR1 and CDR2 are KGHSH and LQKENI. In DNA form, the CDR3 reads TGTGCCAGCTCACCCCTAACATCAATAAACACTGAAGCTTTCTTT. It yields the protein CASSPLTSINTEAFF.

V is TRBV27 and J is TRBJ2-7; 10 bases agree with TRBD2. V was pared by 3 bases and J by 3 bases, with 8 bases of the junction left unmatched. Germline-derived CDR1 and CDR2 are MNHEY and SMNVEV (reference sequence). This CDR3 is built from 16 residues. Here the CDR3 reads CASSFSLAGGVYEQYF. In DNA, the CDR3 is TGTGCCAGCAGTTTCTCCTTAGCGGGGGGCGTCTACGAGCAGTACTTC.

The chain couples TRBV9 to TRBJ1-2; TRBD1 agrees at 8 bases. This CDR3 has 15 amino acids. Germline-derived CDR1 and CDR2 are SGDLS and YYNGEE. V trimming: 3 bases; J trimming: 8 bases; junction bases outside the gene matches: 12. The CDR3 region has the DNA TGTGCCAGCAGCGGGACAGGGCAGGGGGTGAGGGGCTACACCTTC. Protein product: CASSGTGQGVRGYTF. The entire variable domain, with the rest obtained from reference TRBV9 and TRBJ1-2, is as follows: DSGVTQTPKHLITATGQRVTLRCSPRSGDLSVYWYQQSLDQGLQFLIQYYNGEERAKGNILERFSAQQFPDLHSELNLSSLELGDSALYFCASSGTGQGVRGYTFGSGTRLTVV.

The chain combines TRBV25-1 with TRBJ2-3; TRBD2 matches at 8 bases. This CDR3 has 14 residues. The V segment lost 3 bases and the J segment 4 bases; nucleotides outside the gene matches: 3. Germline CDR1 reads MGHDK; CDR2 reads SYGVNS. CDR3 in amino acids: CASSDAGGPDTQYF. The CDR3, as DNA: TGTGCCAGCAGTGACGCGGGGGGCCCAGATACGCAGTATTTT.

The chain links TRBV5-1 to TRBJ1-2, with TRBD1 matching 9 bases. Unmatched junction bases numbered 3, after V lost 2 bases and J lost 1 base. Per germline, CDR1 SGHRS and CDR2 YFSETQ. CDR3 length: 15 amino acids. CDR3 in amino acids: CASSFGTGSNYGYTF. CDR3 DNA: TGCGCCAGCAGCTTCGGGACAGGGAGTAACTATGGCTACACCTTC.

The chain uses TRBV19 and TRBJ2-1, with TRBD2 as a possible D gene (6 bases). V lost 2 bases to trimming and J lost 9 bases, with 8 bases between them. CDR1 and CDR2 (germline): LNHDA, SQIVND (reference sequence). This CDR3 has 12 residues. CDR3 region: CASSIPRGEQFF. CDR3 in DNA: TGTGCCAGTAGTATACCGCGGGGTGAGCAGTTCTTC.

The V call is TRBV2, the J call TRBJ2-5; the D gene is possibly TRBD1 (5 bases). The length of the CDR3 is 13 residues. Germline assignment: CDR1 SNHLY and CDR2 FYNNEI. The V end lost 7 bases, the J end lost 6 bases, and 15 bases lay between the germline ends. In DNA form, the CDR3 reads TGTGCCAGCACCGAGCCCCCAGGGAAGACCCAGTACTTC. Protein sequence: CASTEPPGKTQYF.

V is TRBV5-1 and J is TRBJ2-7; 12 nucleotides align to TRBD2. This CDR3 comprises 15 residues. Germline values: CDR1 SGHRS, CDR2 YFSETQ. Unmatched junction bases numbered 7, after V lost 2 bases and J lost 7 bases. This CDR3 reads CASSLSSGRAGEQYF. CDR3 DNA: TGCGCCAGCAGCTTATCTAGCGGGAGGGCAGGGGAGCAGTACTTC.

The chain couples TRBV30 to TRBJ2-7; D remains ambiguous. This CDR3 comprises 14 residues. Germline CDR1 is GTSNPN and CDR2 is SVGIG (reference sequence). Trimming shortened V by 0 bases and J by 4 bases, and 13 bases separated the two germline ends. The CDR3 sequence: CAWSVLGENYEQYF. The CDR3 DNA sequence: TGTGCCTGGAGTGTCTTAGGCGAGAATTACGAGCAGTACTTC. Variable domain in full (rest from reference TRBV30 and TRBJ2-7): SQTIHQWPATLVQPVGSPLSLECTVEGTSNPNLYWYRQAAGRGLQLLFYSVGIGQISSEVPQNLSASRPQDRQFILSSKKLLLSDSGFYLCAWSVLGENYEQYFGPGTRLTVT.

The sample holds one count of this clone. V gene TRBV18 combines with J gene TRBJ1-4; D is unclear. The CDR3 has 13 residues. V lost 2 bases to trimming and J lost 4 bases, with 5 bases between them. Germline V gene lookup returns CDR1 KGHSH and CDR2 LQKENI. CDR3 sequence (DNA): TGTGCCAGCTCACCAGGATTTAATGAAAAACTGTTTTTT. Its protein product is CASSPGFNEKLFF.

This chain's CDR3 is CASSSALEAFF. In DNA form, the CDR3 reads TGTGCCAGCAGTTCCGCCCTGGAAGCTTTCTTT. The chain recombines TRBV27 with TRBJ1-1; D unresolved. The CDR3 extends over 11 amino acids. Germline V CDR1 and CDR2: MNHEY, SMNVEV (reference sequence). The germline V and J ends were trimmed by 4 bases and 8 bases, with 8 bases remaining between them.

This clone was found a few times. V is TRBV6-5 and J is TRBJ1-2; the D is unclear. Trimming took off 3 bases at V and 0 bases at J, with 11 bases between the two ends. This CDR3 contains 15 residues. Germline V gene lookup returns CDR1 MNHEY and CDR2 SVGAGI. CDR3 DNA: TGTGCCAGCAGTTATGTTTCCACAGCTAACTATGGCTACACCTTC. It codes for CASSYVSTANYGYTF.

The V and J genes are TRBV6-5 and TRBJ2-2; TRBD1 or TRBD2 may be the D gene (6 bases each). Germline V gene data show CDR1 as MNHEY and CDR2 as SVGAGI. V was clipped by 8 bases and J by 4 bases, with 11 bases between them. The CDR3 has 13 amino acids. CDR3 protein: CASGGPLTGELFF. DNA for the CDR3: TGTGCCAGCGGGGGGCCGCTCACCGGGGAGCTGTTTTTT.

This clone was detected a few times. The chain joins TRBV11-2 to TRBJ1-2; D remains unclear. Germline CDR1 reads SGHAT; CDR2 reads FQNNGV. The CDR3 contains 13 residues. The V and J ends lost 0 bases and 9 bases respectively, with 11 bases between them. CDR3 DNA sequence: TGTGCCAGCAGCTTAGAGCTTACCGGAAGCTACACCTTC. This codes for CASSLELTGSYTF.

The V call is TRBV5-8, the J call TRBJ1-4; D not certain. This CDR3 contains 13 residues. Per germline, CDR1 SGHTS and CDR2 YDEGEE. Trimming shortened V by 0 bases and J by 3 bases, and 3 bases separated the two germline ends. CDR3 protein: CASSLGANEKLFF. CDR3 sequence (DNA): TGTGCCAGCAGCTTGGGCGCTAATGAAAAACTGTTTTTT.

The V gene is TRBV7-9, the J gene TRBJ2-1; D remains ambiguous. The CDR3 extends over 14 amino acids. Trimming cost V 5 bases and J 1 base, with 9 bases left between them. The germline CDR1 and CDR2 sequences are SEHNR and FQNEAQ (reference sequence). The CDR3 spells CASSGVGSYNEQFF. CDR3 DNA: TGTGCCAGCAGCGGGGTGGGTTCCTACAATGAGCAGTTCTTC.

This chain uses TRBV7-9 with TRBJ1-4, with a weak D call TRBD1 (5 bases). The V end was cut by 5 bases, the J end by 5 bases, with 12 bases between. CDR3 length equals 14 residues. The germline gives CDR1 SEHNR, CDR2 FQNEAQ (reference sequence). The CDR3 loop is CASSPAQGNEKLFF. The DNA of the CDR3 is TGTGCCAGCAGCCCCGCTCAGGGCAATGAAAAACTGTTTTTT. The whole variable domain, remainder taken from reference TRBV7-9 and TRBJ1-4, is DTGVSQNPRHKITKRGQNVTFRCDPISEHNRLYWYRQTLGQGPEFLTYFQNEAQLEKSRLLSDRFSAERPKGSFSTLEIQRTEQGDSAMYLCASSPAQGNEKLFFGSGTQLSVL.

The V and J genes are TRBV20-1 and TRBJ2-7, with D perhaps matching TRBD2 (5 bases). The CDR3 runs 11 residues. Germline V gives CDR1 DFQATT, CDR2 SNEGSKA (reference sequence). Trimming removed 6 bases at V and 2 bases at J, with 8 bases between. The CDR3 reads CSARGTYEQYF. CDR3 DNA: TGCAGTGCACGGGGAACCTACGAGCAGTACTTC.

This rearrangement joins TRBV10-3 to TRBJ1-4; D not certain. Germline CDR1 and CDR2: ENHRY and SYGVKD. CDR3 length: 13 residues. Trimming took 7 bases from V and 0 from J, leaving 6 bases between them. CDR3 sequence reads: CAITSATNEKLFF. CDR3 in DNA: TGTGCCATCACTAGTGCAACTAATGAAAAACTGTTTTTT.

The chain carries TRBV7-9 and TRBJ2-7; 13 bases line up with TRBD2. V trimming: 6 bases; J trimming: 7 bases; junction bases outside the gene matches: 9. The CDR3 length is 15 residues. CDR1 and CDR2 from the germline V gene are SEHNR and FQNEAQ (reference sequence). The chain's CDR3 is CASSPTSGRAGEQYF. CDR3 coding DNA: TGTGCCAGCAGTCCAACTAGCGGGAGGGCCGGGGAGCAGTACTTC.

The rearrangement links TRBV28 to TRBJ2-7; 9 nucleotides align to TRBD1. CDR3 length equals 16 residues. In germline, CDR1 is MDHEN, CDR2 SYDVKM. With V trimmed by 5 bases and J by 3 bases, 11 bases remained unmatched. CDR3 in DNA: TGTGCCAGCAGTGGAGACAGGGGGGTACTAAGCTACGAGCAGTACTTC. Translating it yields CASSGDRGVLSYEQYF.

The chain combines TRBV7-2 with TRBJ2-1; 7 positions match TRBD2. V lost 1 base to trimming and J lost 7 bases; unmatched junction nucleotides: 7. Per the germline V gene, CDR1 is SGHTA and CDR2 is FQGNSA. This CDR3 is built from 15 residues. The CDR3 reads CASSLVAGEGNEQFF. The CDR3 nucleotides are TGTGCCAGCAGCTTAGTCGCGGGGGAGGGGAATGAGCAGTTCTTC.

This chain connects TRBV30 to TRBJ2-1, with 11 bases aligning to TRBD2. The CDR3 runs to 14 residues. V gave up 4 bases and J gave up 4 bases; unmatched junction bases: 3. Germline V CDR1 and CDR2: GTSNPN, SVGIG (reference sequence). The CDR3 nucleotides are TGTGCCTGGACGAGACTAGCGGGATACAATGAGCAGTTCTTC. Its protein is CAWTRLAGYNEQFF.